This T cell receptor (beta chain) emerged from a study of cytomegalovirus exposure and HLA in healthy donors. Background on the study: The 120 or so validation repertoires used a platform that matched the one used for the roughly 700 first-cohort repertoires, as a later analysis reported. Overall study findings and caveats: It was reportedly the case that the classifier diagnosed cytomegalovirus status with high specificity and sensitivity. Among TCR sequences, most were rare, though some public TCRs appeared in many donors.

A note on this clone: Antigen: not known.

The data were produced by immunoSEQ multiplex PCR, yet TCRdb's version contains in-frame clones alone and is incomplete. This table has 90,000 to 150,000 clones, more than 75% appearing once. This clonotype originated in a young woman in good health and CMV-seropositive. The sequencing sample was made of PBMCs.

The CDR3 DNA is TGTGCCAGCAGCGTAGATGGGACAGATAACACTGAAGCTTTCTTT. It yields the protein CASSVDGTDNTEAFF. The chain combines TRBV9 with TRBJ1-1; TRBD1 agrees at 7 bases. This CDR3 contains 15 residues. V lost 0 bases to trimming and J lost 2 bases; unmatched junction nucleotides: 4. Per the germline V gene, CDR1 is SGDLS and CDR2 is YYNGEE. The full variable domain, with the rest looked up from reference TRBV9 and TRBJ1-1, is DSGVTQTPKHLITATGQRVTLRCSPRSGDLSVYWYQQSLDQGLQFLIQYYNGEERAKGNILERFSAQQFPDLHSELNLSSLELGDSALYFCASSVDGTDNTEAFFGQGTRLTVV.